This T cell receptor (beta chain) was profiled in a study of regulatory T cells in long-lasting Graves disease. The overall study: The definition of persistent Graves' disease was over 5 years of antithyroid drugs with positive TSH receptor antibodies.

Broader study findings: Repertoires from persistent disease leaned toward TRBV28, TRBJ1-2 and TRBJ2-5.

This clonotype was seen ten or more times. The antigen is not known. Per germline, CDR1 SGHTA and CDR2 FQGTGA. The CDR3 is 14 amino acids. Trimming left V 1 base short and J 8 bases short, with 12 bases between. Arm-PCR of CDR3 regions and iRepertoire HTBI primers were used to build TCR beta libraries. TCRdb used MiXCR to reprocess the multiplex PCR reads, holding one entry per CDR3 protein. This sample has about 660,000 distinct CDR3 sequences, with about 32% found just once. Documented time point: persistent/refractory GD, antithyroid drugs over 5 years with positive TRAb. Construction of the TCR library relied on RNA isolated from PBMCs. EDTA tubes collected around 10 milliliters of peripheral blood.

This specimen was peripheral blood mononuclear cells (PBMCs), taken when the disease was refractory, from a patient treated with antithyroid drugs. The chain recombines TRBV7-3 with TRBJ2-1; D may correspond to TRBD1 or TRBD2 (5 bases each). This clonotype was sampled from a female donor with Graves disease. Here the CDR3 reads CASSLRGRGDEQFF. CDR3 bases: TGTGCCAGCAGCTTAAGGGGGAGAGGGGATGAGCAGTTCTTC.